This TCR beta chain was recorded in a study of T cell responses to AZD1222 COVID-19 vaccine. Data came from immunoSEQ multiplex PCR; TCRdb stores just in-frame clones and leaves some out. The table records 150,000 to 200,000 clones, more than 85% of them present only once. As concerns this clone: What it binds is not known.

Study-level points and caveats: Clonal diversity was possibly underestimated; the donors were predominantly white British and more often female.

This CDR3 contains 14 residues. Looked up from germline, CDR1 is SGHTA and CDR2 is FQGTGA. Trimming removed 5 bases from V and 8 bases from J, with 18 bases in between. The receptor comes from an adult who received the AZD1222 COVID-19 vaccine. The gene calls are TRBV7-3 and TRBJ1-1, with D unclear. The source was peripheral blood, collected 28 days after the second AZD1222 dose. CDR3 in DNA: TGTGCCAGCAGCCGTGGAGGTCGAAATGGCGAAGCTTTCTTT. It yields the protein CASSRGGRNGEAFF.